Listed below are T cell receptor beta chains from one sample, sequenced in a study of blood T cell repertoires in COVID-19. The assay was immunoSEQ multiplex PCR, and TCRdb's table has in-frame clones only and misses some. In the table there are 250,000 or so clones, approximately 84% of which are singletons. The sequenced sample consisted of peripheral blood. The receptors shown here come from a man in his fifties or sixties with acute or convalescent COVID-19. Both conserved end residues are trimmed from each CDR3.

CDR3 protein,V gene,J gene
AIRGTGDETQY,TRBV10-3,TRBJ2-5
ASSEKKGLPVGNTIY,TRBV6-1,TRBJ1-3
ASSGLRADGYT,TRBV12-3/TRBV12-4,TRBJ1-2
ASSRPVVTASGGETQY,TRBV3-1/TRBV3-2,TRBJ2-5
ASSFWTGLYEQY,TRBV5-6,TRBJ2-7
ASSLLGTNTEAF,TRBV5-1,TRBJ1-1
ASSQGDYNSPLH,TRBV28,TRBJ1-6
ASSLGQGNSPLH,TRBV5-1,TRBJ1-6
ATSKSLQGYEQY,TRBV15,TRBJ2-7
ANSLAGSMNTEAF,TRBV5-1,TRBJ1-1
ASSFSTYYEQY,TRBV27,TRBJ2-7
ASSPTRTGAGANVLT,TRBV18,TRBJ2-6
ASSTTAGQGYEQY,TRBV19,TRBJ2-7
ASDPGGNEQF,TRBV28,TRBJ2-1
ASSPLAGGSTDTQY,TRBV18,TRBJ2-3
ASSVVASGGTGELF,TRBV9,TRBJ2-2
ASSYSSGQGIETQY,TRBV6-5,TRBJ2-5
ASSPLRDNEQF,TRBV5-4,TRBJ2-1
ASSYLDRVVGEQF,TRBV6-2/TRBV6-3,TRBJ2-1
ASSPYPGLTGLGQPQH,TRBV11-2,TRBJ1-5
ASSWGQGGIQY,TRBV12-3/TRBV12-4,TRBJ2-4
ASSLIGGVLNTEAF,TRBV5-1,TRBJ1-1
ASSLGTGERDGYT,TRBV18,TRBJ1-2
ASTYMGQGFSYGYT,TRBV19,TRBJ1-2